These 21 T cell receptor beta chains originate from one sample sequenced in a study of low-dose radiotherapy and immunotherapy resistance in tumors. Time point denoted: before trial treatment. First-strand cDNA used TRAV- and TRBV-specific primers, covering alpha and beta chains. The authors ran roughly 20 PCR cycles to amplify TCRs with a constant-region primer and V-primer adapter. Each CDR3 protein gets one entry after TCRdb re-called the reads with MiXCR. This table has tens of thousands of distinct CDR3 sequences, around 9.2% appearing once. Sample: PBMCs, taken before treatment. The receptors derive from a male donor with prostate cancer.

This clonotype was counted at least ten times. The rearrangement links TRBV18 to TRBJ2-3; 11 bases fit TRBD2. V lost 3 bases, J lost 2 bases, and 1 base stayed unmatched. CDR3 length: 15 residues. CDR1 and CDR2 (germline): KGHSH, LQKENI. The CDR3 coding sequence is TGTGCCAGCTCACCGGGACTAGCGGACACAGATACGCAGTATTTT. This sequence encodes CASSPGLADTDTQYF.

Many counts were recorded for this clonotype. The rearrangement links TRBV6-5 to TRBJ1-1; D remains unclear. There are 13 residues in the CDR3. Germline loops: CDR1 MNHEY, CDR2 SVGAGI. Trimming cost V 5 bases and J 0 bases, with 7 bases left between them. Here the CDR3 reads CASSPTVNTEAFF. The CDR3 DNA reads TGTGCCAGCAGTCCAACAGTGAACACTGAAGCTTTCTTT.

This clonotype was observed many times. The rearrangement joins TRBV29-1 to TRBJ2-7, with D tentatively TRBD1 or TRBD2 (5 bases each). Looked up from germline, CDR1 is SQVTM and CDR2 is ANQGSEA. V dropped 6 bases and J dropped 6 bases, with 18 bases sitting between them. CDR3 length equals 13 residues. CDR3 residues: CSVSGELGAEQYF. CDR3 coding DNA: TGCAGCGTGTCCGGGGAGCTTGGGGCCGAGCAGTACTTC.

This clonotype was detected ten times or more. This CDR3 reads CASSSPGQGYNEQFF. The CDR3 DNA reads TGTGCCAGCAGTTCACCGGGACAGGGGTACAATGAGCAGTTCTTC. This chain links TRBV28 with TRBJ2-1; 10 bases agree with TRBD1. The trim removed 4 bases at V and 4 bases at J, leaving 4 bases unmatched. CDR3 length: 15 residues. The germline CDR1 and CDR2 sequences are MDHEN and SYDVKM.

This clonotype was detected many times. This sequence joins TRBV18 and TRBJ2-3; D may be TRBD2 (6 bases). Germline V gene data show CDR1 as KGHSH and CDR2 as LQKENI. V was shortened by 0 bases and J by 2 bases, with 12 bases between the two germline ends. This CDR3 comprises 16 residues. CDR3 sequence (DNA): TGTGCCAGCTCACCACCCACGGGAGTGTCCACAGATACGCAGTATTTT. Amino acid sequence: CASSPPTGVSTDTQYF. The whole variable domain, filled in from reference TRBV18 and TRBJ2-3, reads NAGVMQNPRHLVRRRGQEARLRCSPMKGHSHVYWYRQLPEEGLKFMVYLQKENIIDESGMPKERFSAEFPKEGPSILRIQQVVRGDSAAYFCASSPPTGVSTDTQYFGPGTRLTVL.

There are many counts of this clonotype. The rearrangement links TRBV25-1 to TRBJ2-2; D assignment may be TRBD1 or TRBD2 (5 bases each). V was trimmed by 4 bases and J by 5 bases, leaving 14 bases between them. CDR1 is MGHDK, CDR2 SYGVNS, per germline. The CDR3 totals 15 residues. CDR3 amino acids: CASSVPGPITGELFF. The CDR3 DNA reads as TGTGCCAGCAGTGTCCCGGGACCGATTACCGGGGAGCTGTTTTTT.

This clonotype was picked up many times. This chain uses TRBV7-9 with TRBJ2-7; D possibly uses TRBD1 or TRBD2 (5 bases each). V was shortened by 7 bases and J by 5 bases, with 15 bases between the two germline ends. Germline V gene sequence: CDR1 SEHNR, CDR2 FQNEAQ (reference sequence). This CDR3 has 13 residues. Written as DNA, the CDR3 is TGTGCCAGCAACGTCGGGTTGGGGGACGAGCAGTACTTC. It codes for CASNVGLGDEQYF.

This chain uses TRBV20-1 with TRBJ2-1, with TRBD1 matching over 7 bases. Trimming removed 6 bases from V and 3 bases from J; junction bases left unmatched: 11. CDR1 is DFQATT, CDR2 SNEGSKA, per germline (reference sequence). This CDR3 region has 15 residues. In DNA form, the CDR3 reads TGCAGTGCCCAACCCGCGAGGACAGGCTACAATGAGCAGTTCTTC. Its translation is CSAQPARTGYNEQFF.

The table lists this clonotype with many counts. The J gene is TRBJ2-1, the V gene TRBV18; the D is unclear. Trimming took off 3 bases at V and 10 bases at J, with 13 bases between the two ends. The CDR3 is made up of 13 amino acids. Germline CDR1 and CDR2: KGHSH and LQKENI. CDR3 coding DNA: TGTGCCAGCTCACCCCCTCCGGCGGACGAGCAGTTCTTC. Translation gives CASSPPPADEQFF.

This clonotype was observed at least ten times. The chain employs TRBV25-1 and TRBJ2-4, with 8 bases aligning to TRBD1. Germline V lookup: CDR1 MGHDK, CDR2 SYGVNS. The CDR3 is 14 amino acids. V lost 9 bases, J lost 2 bases, and 6 bases stayed unmatched. DNA for the CDR3: TGTGCCAGGGAGGACAGGGACTCCAAAAACATTCAGTACTTC. It codes for CAREDRDSKNIQYF.

This clonotype was seen repeatedly, ten times or more. CDR3 DNA: TGTGCCAGCAGCTTGACCTGGACTAGCGGGAGCAAGTACTTC. This translates into CASSLTWTSGSKYF. The V and J genes are TRBV7-9 and TRBJ2-7, with TRBD2 identical over 13 bases. V lost 3 bases to trimming and J lost 11 bases; unmatched junction nucleotides: 7. This CDR3 comprises 14 residues. Germline V gives CDR1 SEHNR, CDR2 FQNEAQ (reference sequence).

This clonotype was found many times. This chain uses TRBV4-3 with TRBJ2-7; 7 bases are shared with TRBD1. The CDR3 is 15 amino acids. The germline CDR1 and CDR2 sequences are LGHNA and YSLEER. Trimming cost V 1 base and J 2 bases; bases outside gene matches: 5. For the CDR3, the DNA is TGCGCCAGCAGCCAAGTAGGAGACAGGGCCTACGAGCAGTACTTC. It translates to CASSQVGDRAYEQYF.

CDR3 nucleotides: TGCGCCAGCAGCCCGGGACAGCCCGGGGAGCTGTTTTTT. Translated, it gives CASSPGQPGELFF. The chain is built from TRBV5-1 and TRBJ2-2, with TRBD1 matching over 7 bases. The germline V gene has CDR1 SGHRS and CDR2 YFSETQ. The CDR3 is 13 amino acids. Losses at the gene ends were 4 bases for V and 6 bases for J; bases not matched to a gene: 3.

This clonotype was observed many times. J is TRBJ2-3 and V is TRBV19; a weak D match, TRBD1 (6 bases). Trimming removed 7 bases at V and 2 bases at J, with 10 bases between. CDR3 length: 13 residues. From germline, CDR1 is LNHDA and CDR2 SQIVND (reference sequence). In nucleotides, the CDR3 is TGTGCCAGTATCGGACAGAACACAGATACGCAGTATTTT. This gives the protein CASIGQNTDTQYF.

This clonotype was seen ten or more times. This rearrangement joins TRBV29-1 to TRBJ1-4; TRBD1 matches at 8 bases. The CDR3 is made up of 13 amino acids. Germline V lookup: CDR1 SQVTM, CDR2 ANQGSEA. V was clipped by 5 bases and J by 7 bases; unmatched bases: 6. In nucleotides, the CDR3 is TGCAGCGTTACCGGGACAGGACTTGAAAAACTGTTTTTT. It yields the protein CSVTGTGLEKLFF.

There are many counts of this clonotype. The V gene is TRBV27, the J gene TRBJ1-2; maybe TRBD1 (6 bases). V lost 8 bases to trimming and J lost 6 bases, with 22 bases between them. CDR1 and CDR2 (germline): MNHEY, SMNVEV (reference sequence). The CDR3 length is 15 residues. DNA of the CDR3: TGTGCCAGCGGCCGAACCACAGGGAAGGCTGATGGCTACACCTTC. Residues: CASGRTTGKADGYTF.

This clonotype was seen at least ten times. The chain links TRBV7-8 to TRBJ2-1, with TRBD2 matching 10 bases. Germline V CDR1 and CDR2: SGHVS, FQNEAQ. V was clipped by 4 bases and J by 8 bases; unmatched bases: 17. The CDR3 has 18 amino acids. The CDR3: CASSSQRTSGKVGYEQFF. DNA for the CDR3: TGTGCCAGCAGCTCACAAAGGACTAGCGGTAAAGTCGGCTATGAGCAGTTCTTC.

Many counts were recorded for this clonotype. The chain uses TRBV15 and TRBJ2-1, with TRBD1 as a possible D gene (6 bases). Germline CDR1 is LNHNV and CDR2 is YYDKDF (reference sequence). V shed 1 base and J shed 6 bases, with 16 bases lying between them. The CDR3 runs 16 residues. The CDR3 nucleotides are TGTGCCACCAGCAGAGCCCGCGGACAGTCCCCCAATGAGCAGTTCTTC. This translates into CATSRARGQSPNEQFF.

The table lists this clonotype with many counts. The rearrangement links TRBV3-1 to TRBJ1-1, with 9 bases fitting TRBD1. CDR1 LGHDT and CDR2 YNNKEL come from the germline V gene (reference sequence). The CDR3 has 13 amino acids. J was trimmed by 10 bases and V by 1 base; bases with no gene match: 4. The CDR3 here is CASSQAGQGIAFF. CDR3 DNA: TGTGCCAGCAGCCAAGCCGGACAGGGGATAGCTTTCTTT.

This clonotype was found many times. This chain joins TRBV2 and TRBJ2-7; 8 bases line up with TRBD2. This CDR3 spans 14 amino acids. CDR1 SNHLY and CDR2 FYNNEI come from the germline V gene. Losses at the gene ends were 2 bases for V and 7 bases for J; bases not matched to a gene: 7. CDR3 loop: CASSESGSAWEQYF. The CDR3 nucleotides are TGTGCCAGCAGTGAAAGCGGGAGTGCGTGGGAGCAGTACTTC. Full variable domain (outside the CDR3, taken from reference TRBV2 and TRBJ2-7): EPEVTQTPSHQVTQMGQEVILRCVPISNHLYFYWYRQILGQKVEFLVSFYNNEISEKSEIFDDQFSVERPDGSNFTLKIRSTKLEDSAMYFCASSESGSAWEQYFGPGTRLTVT.

This clonotype was seen repeatedly, ten times or more. The chain is built from TRBV20-1 and TRBJ2-5; 10 bases align to TRBD2. This CDR3 has 14 amino acids. V lost 0 bases to trimming and J lost 8 bases; unmatched junction nucleotides: 6. CDR1 DFQATT and CDR2 SNEGSKA come from the germline V gene (reference sequence). CDR3 bases: TGCAGTGCTAGAGATCGTTCTAGCGGGAGAACCCAGTACTTC. Amino acid sequence: CSARDRSSGRTQYF.